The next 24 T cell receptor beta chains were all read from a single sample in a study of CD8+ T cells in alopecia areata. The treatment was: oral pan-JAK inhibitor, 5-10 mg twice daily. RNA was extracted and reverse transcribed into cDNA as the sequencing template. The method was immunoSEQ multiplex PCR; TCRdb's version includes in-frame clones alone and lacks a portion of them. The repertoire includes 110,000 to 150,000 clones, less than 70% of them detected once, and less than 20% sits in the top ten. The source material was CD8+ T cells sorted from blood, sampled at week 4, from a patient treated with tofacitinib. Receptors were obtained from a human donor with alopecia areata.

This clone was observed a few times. The CDR3 region has the DNA TGTGCCATATGGGACAGGCCGAACACCGGGGAGCTGTTTTTT. Residues: CAIWDRPNTGELFF. The V call is TRBV6-6, the J call TRBJ2-2; TRBD1 matches 8 bases. V trimming: 10 bases; J trimming: 0 bases; junction bases outside the gene matches: 4. The germline gives CDR1 MNHNY, CDR2 SVGAGI (reference sequence). The CDR3 is 14 residues long.

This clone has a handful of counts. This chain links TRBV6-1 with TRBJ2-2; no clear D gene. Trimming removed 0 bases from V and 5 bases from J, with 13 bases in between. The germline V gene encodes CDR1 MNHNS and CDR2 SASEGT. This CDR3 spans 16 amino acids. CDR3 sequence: CASSEALRPLTGELFF. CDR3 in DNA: TGTGCCAGCAGTGAAGCGCTGAGACCCCTAACCGGGGAGCTGTTTTTT.

The CDR3 bases are TGTGCCAGCAGCTACAGGGGTAATGAGCAGTTCTTC. It yields the protein CASSYRGNEQFF. The gene calls are TRBV27 and TRBJ2-1; 7 bases match TRBD1. Losses at the gene ends were 6 bases for V and 7 bases for J; bases not matched to a gene: 3. CDR1 MNHEY and CDR2 SMNVEV come from the germline V gene (reference sequence). CDR3 length: 12 amino acids.

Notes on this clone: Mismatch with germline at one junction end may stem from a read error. The CDR3 bases are TGCAGCGTTGAATTCGGGGAGCTGTTGTTT. Protein product: CSVEFGELLF. The gene calls are TRBV29-1 and TRBJ2-2; the D gene is possibly TRBD2 (5 bases). The CDR3 has 10 amino acids. Per the germline V gene, CDR1 is SQVTM and CDR2 is ANQGSEA.

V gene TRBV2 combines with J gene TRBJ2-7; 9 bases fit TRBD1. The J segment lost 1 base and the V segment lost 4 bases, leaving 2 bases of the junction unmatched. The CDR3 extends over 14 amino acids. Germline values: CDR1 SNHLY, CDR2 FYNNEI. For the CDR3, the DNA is TGTGCCAGCAGTGGGACAGGGGTGTCCTACGAGCAGTACTTC. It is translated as CASSGTGVSYEQYF.

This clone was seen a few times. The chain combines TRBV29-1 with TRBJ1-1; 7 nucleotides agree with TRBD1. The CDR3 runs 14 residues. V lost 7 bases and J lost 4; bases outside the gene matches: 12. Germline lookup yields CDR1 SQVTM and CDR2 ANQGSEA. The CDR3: CSARDRAQGTEAFF. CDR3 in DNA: TGCAGCGCAAGAGACAGGGCCCAAGGCACTGAAGCTTTCTTT.

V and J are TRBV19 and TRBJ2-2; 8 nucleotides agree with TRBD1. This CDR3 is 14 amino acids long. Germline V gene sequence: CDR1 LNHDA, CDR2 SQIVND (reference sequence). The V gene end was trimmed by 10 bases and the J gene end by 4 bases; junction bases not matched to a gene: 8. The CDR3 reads CATLDRETTGELFF. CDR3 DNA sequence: TGTGCCACCTTGGACAGGGAGACCACCGGGGAGCTGTTTTTT.

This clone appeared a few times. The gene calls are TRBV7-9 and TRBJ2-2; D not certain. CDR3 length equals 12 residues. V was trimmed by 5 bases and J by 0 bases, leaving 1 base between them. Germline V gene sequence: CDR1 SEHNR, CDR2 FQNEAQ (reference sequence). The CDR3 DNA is TGTGCCAGCAGCGCGAACACCGGGGAGCTGTTTTTT. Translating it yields CASSANTGELFF.

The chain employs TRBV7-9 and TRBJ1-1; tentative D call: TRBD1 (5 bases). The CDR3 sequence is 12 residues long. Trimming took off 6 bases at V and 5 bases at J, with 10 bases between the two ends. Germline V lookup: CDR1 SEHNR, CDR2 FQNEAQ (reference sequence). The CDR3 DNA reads TGTGCCAGCAGACCGAGGGGAACTGAAGCTTTCTTT. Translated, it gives CASRPRGTEAFF.

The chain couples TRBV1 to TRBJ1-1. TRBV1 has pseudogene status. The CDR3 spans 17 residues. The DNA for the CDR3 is TGCACCAGCAGCTCTCTAGGGTGGGGTCTTAGGAGAACTGAAGCTTTCTTT. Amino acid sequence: CTSSSLGWGLRRTEAFF.

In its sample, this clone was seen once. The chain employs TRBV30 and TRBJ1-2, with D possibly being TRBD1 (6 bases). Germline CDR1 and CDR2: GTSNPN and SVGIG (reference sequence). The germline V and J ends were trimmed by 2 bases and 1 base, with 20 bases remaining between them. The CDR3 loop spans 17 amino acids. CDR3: CAWSHLGQQKLNYGYTF. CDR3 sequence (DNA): TGTGCCTGGAGTCACCTTGGACAGCAGAAACTTAACTATGGCTACACCTTC.

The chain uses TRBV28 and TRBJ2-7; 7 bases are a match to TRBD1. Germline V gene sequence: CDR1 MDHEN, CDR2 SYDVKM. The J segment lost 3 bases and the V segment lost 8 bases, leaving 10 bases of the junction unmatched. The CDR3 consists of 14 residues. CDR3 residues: CASLTVGGGYEQYF. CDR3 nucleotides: TGTGCCAGCCTGACCGTAGGGGGCGGCTACGAGCAGTACTTC.

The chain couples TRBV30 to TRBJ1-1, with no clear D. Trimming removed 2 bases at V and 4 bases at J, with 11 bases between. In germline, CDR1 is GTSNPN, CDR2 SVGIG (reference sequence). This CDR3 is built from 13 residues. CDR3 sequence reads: CAWSPGESTEAFF. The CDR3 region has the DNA TGTGCCTGGAGTCCCGGGGAGTCCACTGAAGCTTTCTTT.

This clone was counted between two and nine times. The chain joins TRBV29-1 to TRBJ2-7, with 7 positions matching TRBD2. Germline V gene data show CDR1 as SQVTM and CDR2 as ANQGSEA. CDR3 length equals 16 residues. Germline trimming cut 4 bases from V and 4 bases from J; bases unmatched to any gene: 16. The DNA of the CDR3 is TGCAGCGTTGTGGATGCGGGGGACCGGTATCCTTACGAGCAGTACTTC. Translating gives CSVVDAGDRYPYEQYF.

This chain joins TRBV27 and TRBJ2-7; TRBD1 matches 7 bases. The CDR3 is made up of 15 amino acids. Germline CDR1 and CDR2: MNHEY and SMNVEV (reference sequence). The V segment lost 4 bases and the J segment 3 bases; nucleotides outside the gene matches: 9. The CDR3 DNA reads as TGTGCCAGCAGTTACTACAGGGGCCCTGGCTACGAGCAGTACTTC. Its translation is CASSYYRGPGYEQYF.

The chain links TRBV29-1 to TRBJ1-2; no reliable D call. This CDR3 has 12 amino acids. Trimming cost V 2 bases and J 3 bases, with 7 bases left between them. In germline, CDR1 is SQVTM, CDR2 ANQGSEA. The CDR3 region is CSVEREDYGYTF. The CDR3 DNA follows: TGCAGCGTTGAACGGGAGGACTATGGCTACACCTTC.

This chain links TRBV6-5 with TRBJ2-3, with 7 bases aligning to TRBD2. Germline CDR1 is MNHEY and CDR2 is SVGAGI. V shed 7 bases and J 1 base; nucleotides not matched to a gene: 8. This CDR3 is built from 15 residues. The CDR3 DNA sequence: TGTGCCAGCACCTACGGGGCGGGGGGCACAGATACGCAGTATTTT. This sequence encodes CASTYGAGGTDTQYF.

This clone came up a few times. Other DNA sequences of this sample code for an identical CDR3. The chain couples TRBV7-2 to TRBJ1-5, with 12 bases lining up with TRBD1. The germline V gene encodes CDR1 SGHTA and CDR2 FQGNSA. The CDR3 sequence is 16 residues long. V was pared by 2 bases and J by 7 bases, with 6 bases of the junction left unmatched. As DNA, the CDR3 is TGTGCCAGCAGCTTAACCGGGACAGGGGGCAGGCAGCCCCAGCATTTT. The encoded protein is CASSLTGTGGRQPQHF.

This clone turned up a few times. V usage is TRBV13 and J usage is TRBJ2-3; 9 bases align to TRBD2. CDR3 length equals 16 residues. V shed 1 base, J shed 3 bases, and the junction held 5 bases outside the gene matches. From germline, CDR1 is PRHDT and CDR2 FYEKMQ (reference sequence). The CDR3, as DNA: TGTGCCAGCAGCTTAGCAGGCGGGGGGGCGACAGATACGCAGTATTTT. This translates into CASSLAGGGATDTQYF. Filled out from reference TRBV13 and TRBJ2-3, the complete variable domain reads AAGVIQSPRHLIKEKRETATLKCYPIPRHDTVYWYQQGPGQDPQFLISFYEKMQSDKGSIPDRFSAQQFSDYHSELNMSSLELGDSALYFCASSLAGGGATDTQYFGPGTRLTVL.

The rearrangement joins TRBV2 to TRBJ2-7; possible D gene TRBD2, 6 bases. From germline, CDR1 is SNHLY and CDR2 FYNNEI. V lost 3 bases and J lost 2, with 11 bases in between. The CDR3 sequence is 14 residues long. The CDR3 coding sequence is TGTGCCAGCAGTGACAGCAGGGAGGCCTACGAGCAGTACTTC. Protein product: CASSDSREAYEQYF. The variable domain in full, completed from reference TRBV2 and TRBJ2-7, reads EPEVTQTPSHQVTQMGQEVILRCVPISNHLYFYWYRQILGQKVEFLVSFYNNEISEKSEIFDDQFSVERPDGSNFTLKIRSTKLEDSAMYFCASSDSREAYEQYFGPGTRLTVT.

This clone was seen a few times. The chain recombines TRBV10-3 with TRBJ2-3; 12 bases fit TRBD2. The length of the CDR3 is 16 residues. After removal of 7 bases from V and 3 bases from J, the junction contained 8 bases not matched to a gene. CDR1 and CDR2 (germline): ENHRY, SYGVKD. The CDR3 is CAITALAGGGTDTQYF. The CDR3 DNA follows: TGTGCCATCACCGCACTAGCGGGGGGAGGAACAGATACGCAGTATTTT.

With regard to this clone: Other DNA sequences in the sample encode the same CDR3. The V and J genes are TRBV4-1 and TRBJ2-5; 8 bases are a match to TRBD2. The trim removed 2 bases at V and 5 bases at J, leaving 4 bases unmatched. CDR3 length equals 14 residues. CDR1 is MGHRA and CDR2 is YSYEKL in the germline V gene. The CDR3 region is CASSQRGGKETQYF. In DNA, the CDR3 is TGCGCCAGCAGCCAACGGGGGGGTAAGGAGACCCAGTACTTC.

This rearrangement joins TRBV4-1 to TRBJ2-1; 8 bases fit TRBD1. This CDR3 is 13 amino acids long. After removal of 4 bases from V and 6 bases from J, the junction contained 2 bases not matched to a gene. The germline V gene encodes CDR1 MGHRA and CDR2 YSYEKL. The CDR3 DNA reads TGCGCCAGCAGCCCGACAGGGGCCAATGAGCAGTTCTTC. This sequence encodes CASSPTGANEQFF.

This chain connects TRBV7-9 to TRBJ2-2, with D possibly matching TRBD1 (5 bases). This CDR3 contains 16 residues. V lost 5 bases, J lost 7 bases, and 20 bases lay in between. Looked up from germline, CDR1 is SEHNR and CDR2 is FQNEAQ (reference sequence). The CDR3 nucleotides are TGTGCCAGCAGCCTAACGGACATCCCTACGGTCGGGGAGCTGTTTTTT. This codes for CASSLTDIPTVGELFF.